This passage covers 20 T cell receptor beta chains from one sample sequenced in a study of neurological immune-mediated disorders. TCRdb used MiXCR to reprocess the 5' RACE reads, holding one entry per CDR3 protein. The sample records around 49,000 distinct CDR3 sequences, about 9% being singletons. Specified time point: longitudinal time-point 1 (baseline). The specimen sequenced was PBMCs. The receptors here all came from a woman in her forties in good health.

The rearrangement uses TRBV13 and TRBJ1-3, with TRBD1 identical over 11 bases. The trim removed 6 bases at V and 3 bases at J, leaving 22 bases unmatched. There are 21 residues in the CDR3. From germline, CDR1 is PRHDT and CDR2 FYEKMQ (reference sequence). Here the CDR3 reads CASRQDAPGQGGNSYGNTIYF. The CDR3 DNA sequence: TGTGCCAGCAGACAAGATGCTCCGGGACAGGGGGGAAATTCGTATGGAAACACCATATATTTT.

The chain recombines TRBV5-1 with TRBJ1-6; 7 bases agree with TRBD1. Unmatched junction bases numbered 9, after V lost 5 bases and J lost 7 bases. The CDR3 is 15 amino acids. The germline CDR1 and CDR2 sequences are SGHRS and YFSETQ. The DNA of the CDR3 is TGCGCCAGCAGGCTTAAAACAGGGGAAAATTCACCCCTCCACTTT. Protein sequence: CASRLKTGENSPLHF.

This clonotype appeared many times. The V call is TRBV7-2, the J call TRBJ2-7; 7 nucleotides line up with TRBD1. The junction had 5 bases not matched to a gene; V was cut back by 3 bases and J by 0 bases. The germline V gene encodes CDR1 SGHTA and CDR2 FQGNSA. The CDR3 length is 15 residues. This CDR3 is CASSFDRVSSYEQYF. CDR3 DNA sequence: TGTGCCAGCAGCTTCGACAGGGTGAGCTCCTACGAGCAGTACTTC.

This clonotype was seen ten or more times. J is TRBJ1-1 and V is TRBV11-2, with D perhaps TRBD1 (5 bases). V was trimmed by 4 bases and J by 3 bases, leaving 30 bases between them. Per the germline V gene, CDR1 is SGHAT and CDR2 is FQNNGV. The CDR3 is 20 residues long. In DNA form, the CDR3 reads TGTGCCAGCAGCTCCAGGGACGAAGGGCGGTGCCGAGGAGCCGACACTGAAGCTTTCTTT. Its protein product is CASSSRDEGRCRGADTEAFF.

This clonotype was counted many times. The rearrangement joins TRBV10-3 to TRBJ1-6; D is unresolved. CDR3 length: 17 residues. Deletions cut 3 bases from V and 7 bases from J, with 19 bases between. The germline V gene encodes CDR1 ENHRY and CDR2 SYGVKD. CDR3 amino acids: CAISDSRRRDRNSPLHF. The DNA of the CDR3 is TGTGCCATCAGTGACAGCAGGCGACGAGATCGGAATTCACCCCTCCACTTT.

There are many counts of this clonotype. V and J are TRBV6-2 or TRBV6-3 and TRBJ1-5; D not certain. Between the trimmed V and J ends, which lost 2 bases and 3 bases, there was a span of 8 bases. The CDR3 is made up of 14 amino acids. From germline, CDR1 is MNHEY and CDR2 SVGEGT. The CDR3 here is CASSYPAFNQPQHF. The CDR3 DNA is TGTGCCAGCAGTTACCCGGCCTTCAATCAGCCCCAGCATTTT.

This clonotype was counted at least ten times. The rearrangement links TRBV4-3 to TRBJ1-1; possibly TRBD1 for D (5 bases). This CDR3 region has 15 residues. Per germline, CDR1 LGHNA and CDR2 YSLEER. With 4 bases removed from V and 4 bases from J, the gap between germline ends came to 16 bases. The CDR3 bases are TGCGCCAGCAGCCTCTGGGGGGGACTGGGCACTGAAGCTTTCTTT. Its protein is CASSLWGGLGTEAFF.

This clonotype was seen only once. This could be a read error, since a much larger clone is one nucleotide away. The V and J genes are TRBV5-1 and TRBJ2-1, with D possibly being TRBD2 (6 bases). This CDR3 is built from 15 residues. Trimming took 0 bases from V and 2 from J, leaving 9 bases between them. The germline gives CDR1 SGHRS, CDR2 YFSETQ. CDR3 residues: CASSLGEDTYNEQFF. Here the CDR3 DNA reads TGCGCCAGCAGCTTGGGGGAGGACACCTACAATGAGCAGTTCTTC. Combining the CDR3 with reference TRBV5-1 and TRBJ2-1 gives the whole variable domain KAGVTQTPRYLIKTRGQQVTLSCSPISGHRSVSWYQQTPGQGLQFLFEYFSETQRNKGNFPGRFSGRQFSNSRSEMNVSTLELGDSALYLCASSLGEDTYNEQFFGPGTRLTVL.

Many counts were recorded for this clonotype. This chain joins TRBV20-1 and TRBJ2-5, with D perhaps being TRBD1 or TRBD2 (5 bases each). Germline CDR1 and CDR2: DFQATT and SNEGSKA (reference sequence). Trimming took off 6 bases at V and 5 bases at J, with 16 bases between the two ends. The CDR3 length is 13 residues. The CDR3 coding sequence is TGCAGTGCCTTGGGGACGCCGCGGGAGACCCAGTACTTC. This codes for CSALGTPRETQYF.

This clonotype has ten or more counts. The chain carries TRBV5-1 and TRBJ2-5, with 9 bases matching TRBD2. The germline gives CDR1 SGHRS, CDR2 YFSETQ. This CDR3 has 14 amino acids. Trimming cost V 3 bases and J 6 bases; bases outside gene matches: 6. Here the CDR3 reads CASSWKGTSQTQYF. The CDR3 DNA sequence: TGCGCCAGCAGCTGGAAGGGGACTAGCCAGACCCAGTACTTC.

This clonotype showed up many times. The chain employs TRBV5-1 and TRBJ1-1; no clear D. Trimming took off 4 bases at V and 3 bases at J, with 13 bases between the two ends. The CDR3 sequence is 14 residues long. The germline gives CDR1 SGHRS, CDR2 YFSETQ. As DNA, the CDR3 is TGCGCCAGCAGCCCGGGCCTTTCCCACACTGAAGCTTTCTTT. It is translated as CASSPGLSHTEAFF. Full variable domain (remainder filled in from reference TRBV5-1 and TRBJ1-1): KAGVTQTPRYLIKTRGQQVTLSCSPISGHRSVSWYQQTPGQGLQFLFEYFSETQRNKGNFPGRFSGRQFSNSRSEMNVSTLELGDSALYLCASSPGLSHTEAFFGQGTRLTVV.

J is TRBJ1-1 and V is TRBV7-3; D ambiguous. Per the germline V gene, CDR1 is SGHTA and CDR2 is FQGTGA. The CDR3 has 13 residues. Trimming took off 5 bases at V and 1 base at J, with 8 bases between the two ends. The CDR3 bases are TGTGCCAGCAGCCCATCGACGAACACTGAAGCTTTCTTT. It translates to CASSPSTNTEAFF. Combining the CDR3 with reference TRBV7-3 and TRBJ1-1 gives the whole variable domain GAGVSQTPSNKVTEKGKYVELRCDPISGHTALYWYRQSLGQGPEFLIYFQGTGAADDSGLPNDRFFAVRPEGSVSTLKIQRTERGDSAVYLCASSPSTNTEAFFGQGTRLTVV.

This clonotype was detected many times. The chain carries TRBV20-1 and TRBJ1-1; D not certain. This CDR3 has 12 residues. V lost 3 bases, J lost 0 bases, and 5 bases lay in between. Germline V CDR1 and CDR2: DFQATT, SNEGSKA (reference sequence). CDR3: CSARVMNTEAFF. In DNA form, the CDR3 reads TGCAGTGCTAGGGTCATGAACACTGAAGCTTTCTTT.

This clonotype was observed many times. The V and J genes are TRBV5-4 and TRBJ2-1, with 8 nucleotides matching TRBD2. The germline CDR1 and CDR2 sequences are SGHNT and YYREEE (reference sequence). CDR3 length: 16 residues. V shed 4 bases, J shed 4 bases, and the junction held 10 bases outside the gene matches. The CDR3 sequence is CASSQLPRGGYNEQFF. The CDR3 region has the DNA TGTGCCAGCAGCCAGTTGCCGCGCGGGGGGTACAATGAGCAGTTCTTC.

The rearrangement links TRBV20-1 to TRBJ2-5; the D gene is possibly TRBD1 (6 bases). V was pared by 8 bases and J by 5 bases, with 27 bases between. Per germline, CDR1 DFQATT and CDR2 SNEGSKA (reference sequence). The CDR3 loop spans 16 amino acids. The CDR3 nucleotides read TGCAGTACTCCCCGGCGGAGCAGGGGCCTCCATGAGACCCAGTACTTC. Encoded protein: CSTPRRSRGLHETQYF.

This clonotype was counted at least ten times. The chain employs TRBV10-3 and TRBJ1-5; 9 positions agree with TRBD1. The CDR3 is 16 residues long. Per the germline V gene, CDR1 is ENHRY and CDR2 is SYGVKD. The ends lost 0 bases at V and 3 bases at J; junction bases unmatched: 3. The CDR3 spells CAISESGTGNNQPQHF. Here the CDR3 DNA reads TGTGCCATCAGTGAGTCAGGGACAGGGAACAATCAGCCCCAGCATTTT.

Ten or more counts support this clonotype. This sequence joins TRBV14 and TRBJ1-2, with 9 bases fitting TRBD1. This CDR3 has 17 residues. V gave up 0 bases and J gave up 1 base; unmatched junction bases: 6. Germline V lookup: CDR1 SGHDN, CDR2 FVKESK. The CDR3 loop is CASSQEAWTGDNYGYTF. The CDR3 DNA is TGTGCCAGCAGCCAAGAGGCTTGGACAGGGGATAACTATGGCTACACCTTC.

This clonotype was seen a few times. The chain joins TRBV30 to TRBJ2-3, with unresolved D. Trimming took 0 bases from V and 2 from J, leaving 6 bases between them. The CDR3 is 13 residues long. CDR1 is GTSNPN, CDR2 SVGIG, per germline (reference sequence). The CDR3 bases are TGTGCCTGGAGTGTAGACGACACAGATACGCAGTATTTT. Translating it yields CAWSVDDTDTQYF.

This clonotype has at least ten counts. This CDR3 is CASSRGSIDYEQYF. In DNA form, the CDR3 reads TGTGCCAGCAGCCGGGGATCAATAGACTACGAGCAGTACTTC. The V and J genes are TRBV9 and TRBJ2-7; maybe TRBD2 (5 bases). Germline assignment: CDR1 SGDLS and CDR2 YYNGEE. V was clipped by 4 bases and J by 3 bases, with 14 bases between them. The CDR3 sequence is 14 residues long.

In its sample, this clonotype was seen many times. The chain links TRBV15 to TRBJ1-5, with TRBD1 matching 9 bases. Germline V CDR1 and CDR2: LNHNV, YYDKDF (reference sequence). This CDR3 spans 13 amino acids. Germline trimming cut 8 bases from V and 3 bases from J; bases unmatched to any gene: 2. DNA for the CDR3: TGTGCCACCGGGACAGGGTTCAATCAGCCCCAGCATTTT. The encoded protein is CATGTGFNQPQHF. The full variable domain, with the rest looked up from reference TRBV15 and TRBJ1-5, is DAMVIQNPRYQVTQFGKPVTLSCSQTLNHNVMYWYQQKSSQAPKLLFHYYDKDFNNEADTPDNFQSRRPNTSFCFLDIRSPGLGDTAMYLCATGTGFNQPQHFGDGTRLSIL.